In this sample, the clone carrying this TCR beta chain turned up many times. The antigen remains undetermined. This sample is drawn from a study of blood T cells in healthy people across ages. Study as a whole: About one barcoded beta molecule per two T cells came from capture by template switching. Study-level results: Both naive CD4+ cell counts and diversity were greater in long-lived donors than in aged donors.

The germline V gene encodes CDR1 DFQATT and CDR2 SNEGSKA (reference sequence). Trimming stripped 4 bases from V and 1 base from J, with 19 bases between. CDR3 length: 16 amino acids. For the second PCR, which ran for roughly 6 to 12 cycles, a sample-barcoded 5' primer and a J-beta primer mix were used. TCRdb reanalysed the 5' RACE reads using MiXCR and keeps one entry per CDR3 protein. The sample lists about a million distinct CDR3 sequences; 51% were seen once. The chain uses TRBV20-1 and TRBJ2-5; possible D gene TRBD2, 5 bases. The sample comprised blood. This receptor was obtained from a woman aged 55-69 years in good health. The CDR3 here is CSATLLVFDLQETQYF. The CDR3, as DNA: TGCAGTGCTACCTTACTAGTCTTCGATCTCCAAGAGACCCAGTACTTC.